This note documents a single TCR beta chain sequence. In its sample, this clonotype was seen many times. Its antigen is unknown. No clone much larger than this one lies a single base away; base qualities are absent. After removal of 4 bases from V and 3 bases from J, the junction retains 7 bases not matched to a gene. CDR1 and CDR2, looked up from the germline V gene (reference sequence), are SGHAT and FQDESV. Including cysteine and phenylalanine, the CDR3 has 15 amino acids. Only CDR3 DNA is held: 45 bases, read in frame from base 1. This record comes from a study of T cells in Graves' hyperthyroidism and ophthalmopathy (dated by TCRdb to the late 2010s). In the study overall: Peripheral blood was sampled at the time of initial diagnosis, prior to any treatment. In addition, the study compared T-cell repertoires in thyroid tissue and in blood from five or six Graves' hyperthyroidism patients. The roughly 91 discovery patients were randomly divided into training and test sets at a 7:3 ratio. TCR Vbeta CDR3 sequencing of 120 to 150 peripheral blood samples (about 45 ophthalmopathy, 70 to 85 hyperthyroidism and roughly 17 progressor patients) is reported in the paper. TCR V-J signatures able to tell the groups apart were searched for in a discovery cohort of some 100 patients, of whom more than 40 had Graves' ophthalmopathy and roughly 59 had stable Graves' hyperthyroidism. After blood sampling, hyperthyroidism patients were treated with methimazole at a starting dose of 30 mg daily, and ophthalmopathy patients were treated with high-dose intravenous methylprednisolone. Whether ophthalmopathy could be predicted prospectively was tested in an independent validation cohort made up of about 20 hyperthyroidism patients plus 17 patients who later progressed to ophthalmopathy. General conclusions and limits of the study: During validation, the model predicted progression to ophthalmopathy a median of about 6.5 months ahead of onset, with around 65% sensitivity and around 72% specificity. A model built on a 13 V-J signature distinguished ophthalmopathy from stable hyperthyroidism, reaching about 89% sensitivity and about 81% specificity in cross-validation and 80%/75% in testing. Sample size was not statistically predetermined, and investigators were not blinded to group allocation. Most expanded thyroid clonotypes (frequency above 0.001) were also detected in blood, suggesting blood repertoires may reflect thyroid immune responses.

Stable Graves' hyperthyroidism was defined as no progression to ophthalmopathy during 18 months of follow-up. Hyperthyroidism patients were aged 18 to 65 years and newly diagnosed, with disease duration of less than 2 months. Any patient with an uncontrolled infection, another autoimmune disease, pregnancy or lactation was excluded. Diagnoses were established on the basis of clinical symptoms, serum thyroxine and TRAb, thyroid ultrasound, and orbital computed tomography. PBMCs were separated from roughly 9.6 ml of fresh peripheral blood using Ficoll-Paque density gradient centrifugation. Total RNA was extracted using Trizol reagent, and RNA quality was assessed on an Agilent 2100 Bioanalyzer. TCR beta CDR3 regions were amplified from RNA transcripts. The TCR CDR3 was subjected to a first round of RT-PCR using the HTBI primer set and the Qiagen OneStep RT-PCR kit. Libraries were constructed in a second round of multiplex PCR, after which size selection and purification were performed. Paired-end sequencing of the libraries was performed with 100 bp reads on an Illumina HiSeq2000. The paper's data handling went like this. SOAPnuke was used to process the raw data, with reads discarded if the reads contained adapters or uncalled bases, had a mean Phred below 15, or lacked an exact constant-primer or identifier match. COPE v1.2.5 was used to merge high-quality paired reads, and clonotypes were defined as unique nucleotide sequences. MiTCR v1.1 was used to align clonotypes to the IMGT TRBV, TRBD and TRBJ reference segments. The analysis included only V-J combinations with a frequency above 0.0001, which together covered roughly 99% of the repertoires. The TCS score was defined as the ratio of F50 (clonal expansion) to E x V (chaos), calculated using BLOSUM62-based TCRdist between CDR3 peptides within each V-J. Welch's t-statistics and random forest reduced roughly 530 V-J features to 13, which were used in a naive Bayes classifier (R e1071). TCRdb ran its own pipeline on the public reads, namely fastp trimming at Q25 and MiXCR clone calling, and kept in-frame beta chains. Each CDR3 protein appears once, grouped with its most common genes and DNA. V and J calls and clone size were set by TCRdb, not the authors. The sample table records around 450,000 distinct CDR3 sequences; roughly 15% of these occur just once. The ten largest clones represent approximately 5.8% of the sample.

Input material: blood. This sequence was found in a woman between 18 and 29 years old with Graves' hyperthyroidism. Recombination joined TRBV11-1 with TRBJ1-1, with 8 bases aligning to TRBD1. Here is the DNA: TGTGCCAGCAGCTCGATTACAGGGGGGTACACTGAAGCTTTCTTT. Translated, this is CASSSITGGYTEAFF.